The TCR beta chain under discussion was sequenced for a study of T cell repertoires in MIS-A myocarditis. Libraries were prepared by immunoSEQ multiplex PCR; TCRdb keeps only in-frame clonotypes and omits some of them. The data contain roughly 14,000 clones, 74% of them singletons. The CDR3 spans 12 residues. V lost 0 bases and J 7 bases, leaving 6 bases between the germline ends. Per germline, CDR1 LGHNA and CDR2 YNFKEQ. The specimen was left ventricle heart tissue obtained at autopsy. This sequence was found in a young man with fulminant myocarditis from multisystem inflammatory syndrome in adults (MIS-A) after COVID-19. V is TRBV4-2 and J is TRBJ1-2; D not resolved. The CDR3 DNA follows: TGTGCCAGCAGCCAAGATCGAAGTGGCTACACCTTC. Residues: CASSQDRSGYTF.